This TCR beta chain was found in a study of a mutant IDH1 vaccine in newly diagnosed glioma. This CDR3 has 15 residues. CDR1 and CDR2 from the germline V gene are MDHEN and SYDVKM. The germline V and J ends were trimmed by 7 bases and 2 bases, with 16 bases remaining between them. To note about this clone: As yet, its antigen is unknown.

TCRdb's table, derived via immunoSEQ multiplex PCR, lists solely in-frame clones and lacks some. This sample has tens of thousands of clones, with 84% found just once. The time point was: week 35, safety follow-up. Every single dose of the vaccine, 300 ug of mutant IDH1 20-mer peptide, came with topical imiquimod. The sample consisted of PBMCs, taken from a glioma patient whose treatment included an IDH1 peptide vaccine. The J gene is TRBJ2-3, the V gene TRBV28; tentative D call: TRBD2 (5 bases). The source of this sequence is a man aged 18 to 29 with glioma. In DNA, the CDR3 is TGTGCCAGCAATTCGGCTGGAGGAATCACAGATACGCAGTATTTT. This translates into CASNSAGGITDTQYF.